Described below is a single TCR beta chain sequence and its context. CDR3 length: 14 residues. Germline lookup yields CDR1 MNHNS and CDR2 SASEGT. V lost 3 bases, J lost 8 bases, and 8 bases stayed unmatched. The template was RNA from unsorted bulk tissue. This entry belongs to a study of tumor and adjacent non-tumor tissue in lung cancer. About the study: Histology: about a dozen adenocarcinoma, a couple of squamous cell carcinoma, 1 small cell lung cancer.

A modified ARM-PCR protocol with three rounds of nested PCR amplified TCRbeta. MiXCR was run by TCRdb on the multiplex PCR reads, yielding one entry per CDR3 protein. The sample has just over 200,000 distinct CDR3 sequences; around 70% are singletons. The receptor's source is a man in his sixties with non-small cell lung cancer. The chain couples TRBV6-1 to TRBJ2-3; 7 positions match TRBD2. Sequenced: lung tumor tissue. CDR3 in amino acids: CASSDRWEGGTQYF. In DNA, the CDR3 is TGTGCCAGCAGTGATAGGTGGGAGGGAGGTACGCAGTATTTT.